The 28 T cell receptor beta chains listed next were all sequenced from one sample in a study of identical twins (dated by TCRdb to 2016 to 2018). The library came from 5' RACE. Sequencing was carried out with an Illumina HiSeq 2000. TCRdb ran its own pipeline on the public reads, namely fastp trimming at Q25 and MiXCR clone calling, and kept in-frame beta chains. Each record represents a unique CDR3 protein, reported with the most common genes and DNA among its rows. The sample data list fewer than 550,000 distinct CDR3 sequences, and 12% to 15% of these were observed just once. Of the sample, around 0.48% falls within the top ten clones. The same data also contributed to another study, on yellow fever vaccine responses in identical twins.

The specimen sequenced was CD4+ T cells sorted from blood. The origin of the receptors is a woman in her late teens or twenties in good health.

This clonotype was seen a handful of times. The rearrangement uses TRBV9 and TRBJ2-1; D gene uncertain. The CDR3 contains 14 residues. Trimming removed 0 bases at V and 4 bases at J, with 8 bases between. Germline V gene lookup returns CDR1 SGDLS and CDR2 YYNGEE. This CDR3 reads CASSVEGGYNEQFF. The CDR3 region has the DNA TGTGCCAGCAGCGTAGAGGGCGGATACAATGAGCAGTTCTTC.

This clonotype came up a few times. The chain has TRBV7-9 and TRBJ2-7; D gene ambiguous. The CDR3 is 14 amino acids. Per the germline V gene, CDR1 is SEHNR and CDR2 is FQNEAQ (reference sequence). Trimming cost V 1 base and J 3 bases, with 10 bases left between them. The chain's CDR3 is CASSLGPENYEQYF. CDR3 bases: TGTGCCAGCAGCTTAGGTCCGGAAAACTACGAGCAGTACTTC.

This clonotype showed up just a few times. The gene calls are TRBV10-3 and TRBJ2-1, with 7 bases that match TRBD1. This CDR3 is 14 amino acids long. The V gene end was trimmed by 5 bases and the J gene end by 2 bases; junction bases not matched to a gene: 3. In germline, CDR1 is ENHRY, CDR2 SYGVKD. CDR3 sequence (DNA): TGTGCCATCAGTACAGGGGACCCCTACAATGAGCAGTTCTTC. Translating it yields CAISTGDPYNEQFF.

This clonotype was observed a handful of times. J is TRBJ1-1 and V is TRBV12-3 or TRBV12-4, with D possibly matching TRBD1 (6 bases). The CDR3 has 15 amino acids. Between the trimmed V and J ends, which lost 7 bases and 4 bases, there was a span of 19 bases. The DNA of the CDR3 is TGTGCCAGCATCCCAACCTCCAGGGGTGGCACTGAAGCTTTCTTT. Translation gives CASIPTSRGGTEAFF.

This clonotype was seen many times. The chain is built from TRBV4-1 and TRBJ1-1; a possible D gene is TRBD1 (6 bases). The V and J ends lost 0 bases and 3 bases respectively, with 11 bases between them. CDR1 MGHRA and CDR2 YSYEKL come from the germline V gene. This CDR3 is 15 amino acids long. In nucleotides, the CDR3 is TGCGCCAGCAGCCAAGATTCCAGGGGCTACACTGAAGCTTTCTTT. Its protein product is CASSQDSRGYTEAFF.

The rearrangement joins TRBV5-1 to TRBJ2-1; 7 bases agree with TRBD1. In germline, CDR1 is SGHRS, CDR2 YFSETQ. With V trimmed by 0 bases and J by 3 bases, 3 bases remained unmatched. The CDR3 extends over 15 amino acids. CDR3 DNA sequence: TGCGCCAGCAGCTTGGGGGGACAGTTCTACAATGAGCAGTTCTTC. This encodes CASSLGGQFYNEQFF.

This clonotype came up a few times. The CDR3 DNA follows: TGTGCCAGCAGCTTAGGCAGGGAGGAAGGAGCTTTCTTT. It is translated as CASSLGREEGAFF. The rearrangement joins TRBV7-3 to TRBJ1-1; TRBD1 might be the D (5 bases). Germline CDR1 reads SGHTA; CDR2 reads FQGTGA. V was clipped by 2 bases and J by 10 bases, with 14 bases between them. The CDR3 sequence is 13 residues long.

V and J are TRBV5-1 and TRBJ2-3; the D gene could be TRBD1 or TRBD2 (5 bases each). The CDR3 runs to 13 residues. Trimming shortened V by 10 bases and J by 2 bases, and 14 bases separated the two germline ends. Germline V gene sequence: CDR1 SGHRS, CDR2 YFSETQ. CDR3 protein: CAQGELDTDTQYF. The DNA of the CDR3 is TGCGCCCAAGGGGAGTTGGACACAGATACGCAGTATTTT.

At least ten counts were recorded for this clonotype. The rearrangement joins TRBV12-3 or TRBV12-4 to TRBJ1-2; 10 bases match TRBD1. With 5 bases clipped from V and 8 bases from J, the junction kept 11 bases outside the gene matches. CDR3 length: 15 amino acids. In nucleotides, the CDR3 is TGTGCCAGCAGTCAGGGACAGGGGTTTGCAACGGGCTACACCTTC. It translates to CASSQGQGFATGYTF.

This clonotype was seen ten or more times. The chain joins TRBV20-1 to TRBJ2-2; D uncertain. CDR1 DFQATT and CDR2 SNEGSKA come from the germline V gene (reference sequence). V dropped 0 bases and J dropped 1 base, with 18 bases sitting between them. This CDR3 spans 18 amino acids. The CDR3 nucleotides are TGCAGTGCTAGAGACCCCGCTTGGGGTGCCCTGAACACCGGGGAGCTGTTTTTT. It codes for CSARDPAWGALNTGELFF.

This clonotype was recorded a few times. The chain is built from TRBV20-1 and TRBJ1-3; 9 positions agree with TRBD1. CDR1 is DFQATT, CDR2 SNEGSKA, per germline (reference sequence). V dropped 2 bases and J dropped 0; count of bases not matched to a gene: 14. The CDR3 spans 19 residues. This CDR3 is CSARISGTGLAGSGNTIYF. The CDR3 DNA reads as TGCAGTGCTAGAATATCCGGGACAGGGCTTGCCGGCTCTGGAAACACCATATATTTT.

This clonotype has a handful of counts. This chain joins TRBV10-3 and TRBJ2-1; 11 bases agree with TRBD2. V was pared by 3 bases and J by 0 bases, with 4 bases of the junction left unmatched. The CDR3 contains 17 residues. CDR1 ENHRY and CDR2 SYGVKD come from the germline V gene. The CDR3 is CAISDLSGRASYNEQFF. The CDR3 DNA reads TGTGCCATCAGTGACCTTAGCGGGAGGGCCTCCTACAATGAGCAGTTCTTC.

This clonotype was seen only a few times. This chain's CDR3 is CASSQDQAQGRSFF. CDR3 nucleotides: TGTGCCAGCAGCCAAGATCAGGCCCAGGGGAGGTCTTTCTTT. The V gene is TRBV3-1, the J gene TRBJ1-1, with a possible D match to TRBD1 (6 bases). Deletions cut 0 bases from V and 12 bases from J, with 17 bases between. The CDR3 length is 14 residues. The germline V gene has CDR1 LGHDT and CDR2 YNNKEL (reference sequence).

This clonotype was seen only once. This CDR3 reads CASNKGLKNIQYF. The DNA of the CDR3 is TGTGCCAGTAATAAGGGGCTGAAAAACATTCAGTACTTC. The rearrangement joins TRBV19 to TRBJ2-4, with a tentative D call TRBD1 (5 bases). V dropped 7 bases and J dropped 4 bases, with 11 bases sitting between them. The CDR3 runs to 13 residues. Germline V gene lookup returns CDR1 LNHDA and CDR2 SQIVND (reference sequence).

In DNA form, the CDR3 reads TGTGCCAGCAGCTTAGCGGCCTCTGGGGCCAACGTCCTGACTTTC. The encoded protein is CASSLAASGANVLTF. The rearrangement joins TRBV7-9 to TRBJ2-6, with no clear D. The CDR3 extends over 15 amino acids. Germline-derived CDR1 and CDR2 are SEHNR and FQNEAQ (reference sequence). V was shortened by 0 bases and J by 0 bases, with 3 bases between the two germline ends.

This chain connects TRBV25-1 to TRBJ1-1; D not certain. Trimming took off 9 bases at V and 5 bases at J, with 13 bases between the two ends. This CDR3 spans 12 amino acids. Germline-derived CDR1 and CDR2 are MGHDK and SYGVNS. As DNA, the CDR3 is TGTGCCAGAAACGCAGGAGGGACTGAAGCTTTCTTT. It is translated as CARNAGGTEAFF.

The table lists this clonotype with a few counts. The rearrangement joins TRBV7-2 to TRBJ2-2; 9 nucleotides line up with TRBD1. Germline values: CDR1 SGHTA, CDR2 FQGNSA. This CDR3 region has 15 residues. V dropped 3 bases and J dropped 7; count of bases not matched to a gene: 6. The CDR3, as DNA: TGTGCCAGCAGCTTGGGACAGGGCGGGAACGGGGAGCTGTTTTTT. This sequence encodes CASSLGQGGNGELFF.

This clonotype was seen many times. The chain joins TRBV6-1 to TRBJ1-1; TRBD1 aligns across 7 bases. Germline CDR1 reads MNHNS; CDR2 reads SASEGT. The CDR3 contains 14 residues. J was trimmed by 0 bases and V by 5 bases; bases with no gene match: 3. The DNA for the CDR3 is TGTGCCAGCAGTCGGGACAGTTTGAACACTGAAGCTTTCTTT. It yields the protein CASSRDSLNTEAFF.

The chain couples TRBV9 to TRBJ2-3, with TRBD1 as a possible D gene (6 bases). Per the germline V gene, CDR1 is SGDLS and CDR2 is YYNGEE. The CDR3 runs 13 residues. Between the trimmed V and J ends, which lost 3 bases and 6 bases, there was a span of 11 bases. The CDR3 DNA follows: TGTGCCAGCAGCGCCGACAGGTCGGATACGCAGTATTTT. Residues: CASSADRSDTQYF.

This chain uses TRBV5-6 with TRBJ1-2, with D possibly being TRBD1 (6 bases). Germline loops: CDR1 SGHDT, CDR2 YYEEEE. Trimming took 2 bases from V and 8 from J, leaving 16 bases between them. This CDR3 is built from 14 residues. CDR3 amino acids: CASSFLKTGGGYTF. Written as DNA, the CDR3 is TGTGCCAGCAGCTTTCTGAAGACAGGAGGGGGCTACACCTTC.

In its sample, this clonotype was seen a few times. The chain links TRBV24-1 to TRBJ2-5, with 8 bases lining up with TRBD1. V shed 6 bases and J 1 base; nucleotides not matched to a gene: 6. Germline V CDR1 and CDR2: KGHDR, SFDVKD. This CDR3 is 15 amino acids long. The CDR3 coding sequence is TGTGCCACCAGTTCCCTAACAGGGGGCCAAGAGACCCAGTACTTC. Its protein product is CATSSLTGGQETQYF.

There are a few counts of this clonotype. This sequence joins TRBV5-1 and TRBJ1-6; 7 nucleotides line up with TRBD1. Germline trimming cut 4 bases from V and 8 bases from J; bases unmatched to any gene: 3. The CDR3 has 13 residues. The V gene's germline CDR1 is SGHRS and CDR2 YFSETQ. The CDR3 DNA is TGCGCCAGCAGCACCACAGGGGATTCACCCCTCCACTTT. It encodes CASSTTGDSPLHF.

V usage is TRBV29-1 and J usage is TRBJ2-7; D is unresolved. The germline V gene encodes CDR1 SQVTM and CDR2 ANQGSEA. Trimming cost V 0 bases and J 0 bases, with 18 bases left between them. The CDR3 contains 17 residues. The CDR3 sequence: CSVEDYPVDPNSYEQYF. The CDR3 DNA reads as TGCAGCGTTGAAGACTATCCGGTAGACCCAAACTCCTACGAGCAGTACTTC.

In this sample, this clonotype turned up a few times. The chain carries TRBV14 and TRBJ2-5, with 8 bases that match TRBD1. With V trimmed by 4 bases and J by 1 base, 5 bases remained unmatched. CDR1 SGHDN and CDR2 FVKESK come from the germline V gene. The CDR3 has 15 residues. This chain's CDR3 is CASSPRTGPQETQYF. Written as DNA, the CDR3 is TGTGCCAGCAGCCCCCGGACAGGGCCCCAAGAGACCCAGTACTTC. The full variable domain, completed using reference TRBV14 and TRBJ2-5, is EAGVTQFPSHSVIEKGQTVTLRCDPISGHDNLYWYRRVMGKEIKFLLHFVKESKQDESGMPNNRFLAERTGGTYSTLKVQPAELEDSGVYFCASSPRTGPQETQYFGPGTRLLVL.

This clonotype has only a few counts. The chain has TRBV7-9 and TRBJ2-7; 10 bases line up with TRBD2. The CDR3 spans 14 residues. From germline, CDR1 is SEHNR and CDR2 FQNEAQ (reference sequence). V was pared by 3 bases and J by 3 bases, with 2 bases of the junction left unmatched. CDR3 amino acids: CASSFGTSVYEQYF. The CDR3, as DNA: TGTGCCAGCAGCTTCGGGACTAGCGTCTACGAGCAGTACTTC.

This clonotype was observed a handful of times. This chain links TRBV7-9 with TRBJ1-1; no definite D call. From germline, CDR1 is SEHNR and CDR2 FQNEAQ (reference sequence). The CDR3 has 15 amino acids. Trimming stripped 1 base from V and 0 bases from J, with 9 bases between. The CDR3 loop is CASSLVMSVNTEAFF. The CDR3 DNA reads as TGTGCCAGCAGCTTAGTAATGTCAGTGAACACTGAAGCTTTCTTT.

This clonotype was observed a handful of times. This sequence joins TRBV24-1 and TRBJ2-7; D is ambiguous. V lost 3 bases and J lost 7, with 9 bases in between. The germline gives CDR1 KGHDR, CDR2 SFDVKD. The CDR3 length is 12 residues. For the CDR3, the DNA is TGTGCCACCAGTGATACCTATGAGGAGCAGTACTTC. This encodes CATSDTYEEQYF.

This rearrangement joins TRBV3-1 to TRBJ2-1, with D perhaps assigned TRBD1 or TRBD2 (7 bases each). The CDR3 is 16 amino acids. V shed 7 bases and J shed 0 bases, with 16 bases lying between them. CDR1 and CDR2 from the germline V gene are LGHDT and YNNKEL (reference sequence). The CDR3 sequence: CASKGAGETSYNEQFF. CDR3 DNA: TGTGCCAGCAAGGGGGCGGGGGAGACCTCCTACAATGAGCAGTTCTTC.